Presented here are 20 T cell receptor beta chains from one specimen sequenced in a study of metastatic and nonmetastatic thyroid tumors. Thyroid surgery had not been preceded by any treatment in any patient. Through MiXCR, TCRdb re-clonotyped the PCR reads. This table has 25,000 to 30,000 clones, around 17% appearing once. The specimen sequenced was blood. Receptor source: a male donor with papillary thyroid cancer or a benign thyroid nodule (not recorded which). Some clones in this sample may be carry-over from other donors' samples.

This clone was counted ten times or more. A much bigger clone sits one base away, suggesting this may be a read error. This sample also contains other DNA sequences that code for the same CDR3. The CDR3 reads CASSEPPSGRTHNEQFF. DNA of the CDR3: TGTGCCAGCAGTGAACCGCCTAGCGGGAGAACTCATAATGAGCAGTTCTTC. V is TRBV6-1 and J is TRBJ2-1; TRBD2 matches at 10 bases. With 2 bases clipped from V and 7 bases from J, the junction kept 11 bases outside the gene matches. This CDR3 comprises 17 residues. The V gene's germline CDR1 is MNHNS and CDR2 SASEGT.

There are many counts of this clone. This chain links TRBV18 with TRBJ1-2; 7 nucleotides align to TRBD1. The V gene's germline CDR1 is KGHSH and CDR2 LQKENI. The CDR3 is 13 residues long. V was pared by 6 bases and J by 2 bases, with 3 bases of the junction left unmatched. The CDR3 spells CASSDRVNYGYTF. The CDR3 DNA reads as TGTGCCAGCTCCGACAGGGTCAACTATGGCTACACCTTC.

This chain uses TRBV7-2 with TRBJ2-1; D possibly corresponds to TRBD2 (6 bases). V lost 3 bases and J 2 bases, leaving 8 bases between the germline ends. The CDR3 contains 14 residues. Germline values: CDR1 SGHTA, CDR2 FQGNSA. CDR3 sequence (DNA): TGTGCCAGCAGCTTTGGGACTGCCTACAATGAGCAGTTCTTC. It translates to CASSFGTAYNEQFF. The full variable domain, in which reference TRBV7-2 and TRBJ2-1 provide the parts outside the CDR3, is GAGVSQSPSNKVTEKGKDVELRCDPISGHTALYWYRQSLGQGLEFLIYFQGNSAPDKSGLPSDRFSAERTGGSVSTLTIQRTQQEDSAVYLCASSFGTAYNEQFFGPGTRLTVL.

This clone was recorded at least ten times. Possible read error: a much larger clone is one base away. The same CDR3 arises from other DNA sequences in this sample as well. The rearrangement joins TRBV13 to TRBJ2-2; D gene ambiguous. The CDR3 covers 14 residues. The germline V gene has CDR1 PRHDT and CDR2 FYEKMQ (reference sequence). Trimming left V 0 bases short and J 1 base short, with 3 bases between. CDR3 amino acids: CASSLGRNTGELFF. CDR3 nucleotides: TGTGCCAGCAGCTTAGGGCGGAACACCGGGGAGCTGTTTTTT.

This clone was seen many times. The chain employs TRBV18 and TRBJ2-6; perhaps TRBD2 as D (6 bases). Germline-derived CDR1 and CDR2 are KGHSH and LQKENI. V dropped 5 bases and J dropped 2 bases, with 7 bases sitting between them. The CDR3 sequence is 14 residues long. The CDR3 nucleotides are TGTGCCAGCTCAACGGGAGCTGGGGCCAACGTCCTGACTTTC. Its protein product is CASSTGAGANVLTF.

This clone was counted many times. The CDR3 protein is CASSQLLAGAREQYF. CDR3 DNA sequence: TGTGCCAGCAGCCAATTACTAGCGGGAGCTAGGGAGCAGTACTTC. V usage is TRBV4-2 and J usage is TRBJ2-7; 11 bases are a match to TRBD2. Losses at the gene ends were 2 bases for V and 7 bases for J; bases not matched to a gene: 7. The germline V gene encodes CDR1 LGHNA and CDR2 YNFKEQ. The CDR3 is made up of 15 amino acids.

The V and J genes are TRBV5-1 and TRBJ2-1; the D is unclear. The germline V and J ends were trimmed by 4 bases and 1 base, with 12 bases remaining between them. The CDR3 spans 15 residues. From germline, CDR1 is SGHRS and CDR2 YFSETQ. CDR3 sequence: CASSASVLSYNEQFF. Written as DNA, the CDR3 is TGCGCCAGCAGCGCCTCGGTCTTATCCTACAATGAGCAGTTCTTC. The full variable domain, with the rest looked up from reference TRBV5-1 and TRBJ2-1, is KAGVTQTPRYLIKTRGQQVTLSCSPISGHRSVSWYQQTPGQGLQFLFEYFSETQRNKGNFPGRFSGRQFSNSRSEMNVSTLELGDSALYLCASSASVLSYNEQFFGPGTRLTVL.

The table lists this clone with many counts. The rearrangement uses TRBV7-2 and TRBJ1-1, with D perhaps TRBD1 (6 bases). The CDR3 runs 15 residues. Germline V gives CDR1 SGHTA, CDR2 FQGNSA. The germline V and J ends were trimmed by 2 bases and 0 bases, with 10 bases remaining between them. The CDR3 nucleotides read TGTGCCAGCAGCTTAACACCAGGGGTGAACACTGAAGCTTTCTTT. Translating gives CASSLTPGVNTEAFF. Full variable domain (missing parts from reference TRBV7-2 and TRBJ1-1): GAGVSQSPSNKVTEKGKDVELRCDPISGHTALYWYRQSLGQGLEFLIYFQGNSAPDKSGLPSDRFSAERTGGSVSTLTIQRTQQEDSAVYLCASSLTPGVNTEAFFGQGTRLTVV.

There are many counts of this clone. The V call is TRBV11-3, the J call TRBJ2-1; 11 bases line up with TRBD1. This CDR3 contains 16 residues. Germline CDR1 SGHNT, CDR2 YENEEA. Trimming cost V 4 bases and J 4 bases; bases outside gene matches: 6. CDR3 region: CASSSHRDRGYNEQFF. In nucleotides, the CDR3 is TGTGCCAGCAGCTCCCACCGGGACAGGGGGTACAATGAGCAGTTCTTC.

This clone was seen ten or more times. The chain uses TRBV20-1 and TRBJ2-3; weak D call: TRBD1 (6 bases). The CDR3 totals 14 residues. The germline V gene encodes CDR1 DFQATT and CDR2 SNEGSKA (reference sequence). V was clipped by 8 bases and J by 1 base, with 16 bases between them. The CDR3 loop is CSQEGEMGTDTQYF. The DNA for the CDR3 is TGCAGTCAAGAGGGGGAAATGGGCACAGATACGCAGTATTTT.

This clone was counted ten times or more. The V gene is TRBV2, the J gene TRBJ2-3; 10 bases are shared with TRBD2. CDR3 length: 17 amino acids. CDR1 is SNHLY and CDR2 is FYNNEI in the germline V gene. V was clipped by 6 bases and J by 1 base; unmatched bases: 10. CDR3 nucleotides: TGTGCCAGCAGACCCCCTAGAGCGGGAGGGGGCACAGATACGCAGTATTTT. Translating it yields CASRPPRAGGGTDTQYF.

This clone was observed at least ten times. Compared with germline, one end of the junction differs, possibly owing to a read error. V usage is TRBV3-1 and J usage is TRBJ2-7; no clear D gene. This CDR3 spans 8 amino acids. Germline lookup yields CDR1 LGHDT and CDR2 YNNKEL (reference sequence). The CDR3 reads CASSQDPW. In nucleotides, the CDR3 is TGTGCCAGCAGCCAAGACCCATGG.

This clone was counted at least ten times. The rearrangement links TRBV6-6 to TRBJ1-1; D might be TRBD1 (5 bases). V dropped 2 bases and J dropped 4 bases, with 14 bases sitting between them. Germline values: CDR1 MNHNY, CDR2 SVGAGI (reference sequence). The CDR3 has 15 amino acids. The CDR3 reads CASSYEWGSGTEAFF. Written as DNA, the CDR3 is TGTGCCAGCAGTTACGAATGGGGCTCTGGCACTGAAGCTTTCTTT.

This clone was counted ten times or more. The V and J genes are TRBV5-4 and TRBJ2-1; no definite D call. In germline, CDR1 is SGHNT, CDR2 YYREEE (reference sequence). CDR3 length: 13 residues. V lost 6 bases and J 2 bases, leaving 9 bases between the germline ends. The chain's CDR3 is CASNGDAYNEQFF. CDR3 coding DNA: TGTGCCAGCAATGGTGACGCCTACAATGAGCAGTTCTTC.

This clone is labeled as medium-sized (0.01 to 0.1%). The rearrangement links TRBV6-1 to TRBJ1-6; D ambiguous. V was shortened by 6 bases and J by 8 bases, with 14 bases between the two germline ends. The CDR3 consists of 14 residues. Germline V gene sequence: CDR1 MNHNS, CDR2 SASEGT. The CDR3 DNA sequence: TGTGCCAGCAGGCTAGGATACCAATATTCACCCCTCCACTTT. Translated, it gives CASRLGYQYSPLHF.

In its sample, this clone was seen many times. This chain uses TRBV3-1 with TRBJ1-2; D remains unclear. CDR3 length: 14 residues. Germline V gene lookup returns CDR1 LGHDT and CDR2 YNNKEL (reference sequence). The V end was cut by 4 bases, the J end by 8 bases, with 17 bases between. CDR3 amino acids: CASSPPGTPSGYTF. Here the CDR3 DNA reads TGTGCCAGCAGCCCCCCCGGAACTCCATCGGGCTACACCTTC.

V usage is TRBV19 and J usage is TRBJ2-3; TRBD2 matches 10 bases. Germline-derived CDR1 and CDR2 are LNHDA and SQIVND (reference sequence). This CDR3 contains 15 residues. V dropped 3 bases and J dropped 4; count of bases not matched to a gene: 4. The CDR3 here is CASSMSGGAADTQYF. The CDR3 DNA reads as TGTGCCAGTAGTATGAGCGGGGGGGCCGCAGATACGCAGTATTTT.

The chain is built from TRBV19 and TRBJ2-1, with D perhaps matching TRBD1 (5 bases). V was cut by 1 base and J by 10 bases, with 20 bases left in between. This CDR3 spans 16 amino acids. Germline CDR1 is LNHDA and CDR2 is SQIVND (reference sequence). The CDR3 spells CASSIVSPNRPTEQFF. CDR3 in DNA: TGTGCCAGTAGTATAGTCAGCCCTAACAGGCCGACGGAGCAGTTCTTC.

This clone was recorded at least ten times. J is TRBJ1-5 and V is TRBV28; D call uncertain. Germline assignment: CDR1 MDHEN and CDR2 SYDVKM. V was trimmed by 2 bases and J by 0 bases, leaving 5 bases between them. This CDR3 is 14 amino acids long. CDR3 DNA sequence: TGTGCCAGCAGTTTACAGCTTAGCAATCAGCCCCAGCATTTT. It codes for CASSLQLSNQPQHF. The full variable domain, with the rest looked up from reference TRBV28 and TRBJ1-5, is DVKVTQSSRYLVKRTGEKVFLECVQDMDHENMFWYRQDPGLGLRLIYFSYDVKMKEKGDIPEGYSVSREKKERFSLILESASTNQTSMYLCASSLQLSNQPQHFGDGTRLSIL.

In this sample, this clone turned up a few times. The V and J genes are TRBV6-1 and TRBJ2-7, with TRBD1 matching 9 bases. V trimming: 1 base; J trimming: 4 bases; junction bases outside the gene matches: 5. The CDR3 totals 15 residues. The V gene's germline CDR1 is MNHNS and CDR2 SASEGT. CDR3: CASSEEIQGAYEQYF. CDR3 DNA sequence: TGTGCCAGCAGTGAAGAAATACAGGGGGCATACGAGCAGTACTTC.